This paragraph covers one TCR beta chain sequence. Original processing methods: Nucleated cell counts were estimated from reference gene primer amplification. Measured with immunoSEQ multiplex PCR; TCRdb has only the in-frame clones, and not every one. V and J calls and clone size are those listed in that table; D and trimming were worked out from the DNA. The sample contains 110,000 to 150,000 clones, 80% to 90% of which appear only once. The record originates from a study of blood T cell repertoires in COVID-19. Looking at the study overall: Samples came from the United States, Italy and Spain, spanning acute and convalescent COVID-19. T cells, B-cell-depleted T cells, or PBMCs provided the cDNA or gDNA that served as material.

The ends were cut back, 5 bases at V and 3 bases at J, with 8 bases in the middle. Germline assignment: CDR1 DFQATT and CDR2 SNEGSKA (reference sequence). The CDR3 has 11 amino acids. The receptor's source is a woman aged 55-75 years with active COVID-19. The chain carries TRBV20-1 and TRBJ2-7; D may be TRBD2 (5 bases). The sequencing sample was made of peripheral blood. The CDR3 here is CSAEGSYEQYF. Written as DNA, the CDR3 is TGCAGTGCTGAGGGAAGCTACGAGCAGTACTTC.